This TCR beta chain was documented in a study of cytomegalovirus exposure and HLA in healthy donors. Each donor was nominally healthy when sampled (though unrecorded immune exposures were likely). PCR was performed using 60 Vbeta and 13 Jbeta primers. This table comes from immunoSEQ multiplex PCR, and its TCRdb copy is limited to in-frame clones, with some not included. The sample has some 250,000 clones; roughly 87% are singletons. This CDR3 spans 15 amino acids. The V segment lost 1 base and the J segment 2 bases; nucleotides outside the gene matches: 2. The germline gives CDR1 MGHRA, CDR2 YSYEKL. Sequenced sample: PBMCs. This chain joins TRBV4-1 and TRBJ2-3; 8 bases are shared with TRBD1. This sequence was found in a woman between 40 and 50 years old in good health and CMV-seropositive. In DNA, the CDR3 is TGCGCCAGCAGCCAAGGGACAGGGCCCACAGATACGCAGTATTTT. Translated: CASSQGTGPTDTQYF.